These T cell receptor beta chains were read from a single sample in a study of early T cells in non-severe SARS-CoV-2 infection. MiXCR was run by TCRdb on the 5' RACE reads, yielding one entry per CDR3 protein. The table records some 73,000 distinct CDR3 sequences, roughly 12% of them present only once. The sequenced material came from whole blood. The receptors originated from an adult who was a healthcare worker with PCR-confirmed SARS-CoV-2 infection or an uninfected control (not recorded which). CDR3s include the opening cysteine and the closing phenylalanine or tryptophan. The order of the fields is J gene, D gene, V gene, clone size, CDR3 DNA, CDR3 protein. D genes are given only for firm matches. A clone size is listed for some rows: how often the clone was seen (once, few, many), or a class if it is expanded.

J: TRBJ2-7; D: TRBD2; V: TRBV5-1; size: -; DNA: TGCGCCAGCAGCAAGACTAGCGGCGGGAGTGAGCAGTACTTC; CDR3: CASSKTSGGSEQYF
J: TRBJ2-1; D: -; V: TRBV7-9; size: -; DNA: TGTGCCAGCAGTGGGTTGGACTATGAGCAGTTCTTC; CDR3: CASSGLDYEQFF
J: TRBJ2-3; D: -; V: TRBV24-1; size: -; DNA: TGTGCCACCAGAGGCGGGGCTAGCACAGATACGCAGTATTTT; CDR3: CATRGGASTDTQYF
J: TRBJ2-7; D: -; V: TRBV28; size: few; DNA: TGTGCCAGCAGTGGGGACAGGGGAACTAGCGGGGTGAGGTCCTACGAGCAGTACTTC; CDR3: CASSGDRGTSGVRSYEQYF
J: TRBJ2-7; D: -; V: TRBV3-1; size: many; DNA: TGTGCCAGCAGCCAAGCTCTCTCGACCCGGGGCCTCTACGAGCAGTACTTC; CDR3: CASSQALSTRGLYEQYF
J: TRBJ1-1; D: -; V: TRBV3-1; size: -; DNA: TGTGCCAGCAGCACGGACAGCCCTATGAACACTGAAGCTTTCTTT; CDR3: CASSTDSPMNTEAFF
J: TRBJ2-7; D: -; V: TRBV13; size: many; DNA: TGTGCCAGCAGCACCACGGGGGGCCCCTACGAGCAGTACTTC; CDR3: CASSTTGGPYEQYF
J: TRBJ1-3; D: -; V: TRBV11-2; size: few; DNA: TGTGCCAGCATCTTGGACAGCTCTGAAAACACCATATATTTT; CDR3: CASILDSSENTIYF
J: TRBJ1-1; D: -; V: TRBV27; size: -; DNA: TGTGCCGTCTACGGGCATAACACTGAAGCTTTCTTT; CDR3: CAVYGHNTEAFF
J: TRBJ1-2; D: -; V: TRBV20-1; size: many; DNA: TGCAGTGCTGCGGCAAACCCCTACTATGGCTACACCTTC; CDR3: CSAAANPYYGYTF
J: TRBJ2-1; D: TRBD2; V: TRBV28; size: many; DNA: TGTGCCAGCAGTCCGTTGGGGAGCGGGGGAAATGAGCAGTTCTTC; CDR3: CASSPLGSGGNEQFF
J: TRBJ2-5; D: TRBD2; V: TRBV27; size: -; DNA: TGTGCCAGCAGTTGGGGGGGCCAAGAGACCCAGTACTTC; CDR3: CASSWGGQETQYF
J: TRBJ2-1; D: TRBD2; V: TRBV28; size: few; DNA: TGTGCCGTCCTAGGAGCGGGAGTGTACAATGAGCAGTTCTTC; CDR3: CAVLGAGVYNEQFF
J: TRBJ2-2; D: -; V: TRBV28; size: -; DNA: TGTGCCAGCATCCCGAGTATCGCGAACAACGGGGAGCTGTTTTTT; CDR3: CASIPSIANNGELFF
J: TRBJ2-5; D: TRBD2; V: TRBV5-4; size: -; DNA: TGTGCCAGCAGCTTGCGAGCGGGAGGGGGCCAAGAGACCCAGTACTTC; CDR3: CASSLRAGGGQETQYF
J: TRBJ2-7; D: TRBD1; V: TRBV5-1; size: many; DNA: TGCGCCAGCAGCTTCGGACAGGGGGACGGGCAGTACTTC; CDR3: CASSFGQGDGQYF
J: TRBJ1-6; D: -; V: TRBV18; size: many; DNA: TGTGCCAGCTCACCCGGGGGAGATTCACCCCTCCACTTT; CDR3: CASSPGGDSPLHF
J: TRBJ2-2; D: -; V: TRBV27; size: few; DNA: TGTGCCGTCCGGGAAGACACCGGGGAGCTGTTTTTT; CDR3: CAVREDTGELFF
J: TRBJ2-2; D: TRBD2; V: TRBV19; size: few; DNA: TGTGCCAGTAGCCCGTGGGGTCGGGAGGGCCTCGCCGGGGAGCTGTTTTTT; CDR3: CASSPWGREGLAGELFF
J: TRBJ2-1; D: -; V: TRBV28; size: many; DNA: TGTGCCAGCAGTTTAAGAAAAGAACAGTTCTTC; CDR3: CASSLRKEQFF
J: TRBJ2-7; D: -; V: TRBV20-1; size: -; DNA: TGTGGCGCGCCGGGGTTAGACTACGAGCAGTACTTC; CDR3: CGAPGLDYEQYF
J: TRBJ2-1; D: TRBD1; V: TRBV20-1; size: many; DNA: TGCAGTGCTAGAGGGGACAGGGGTACCTACAATGAGCAGTTCTTC; CDR3: CSARGDRGTYNEQFF
J: TRBJ1-6; D: -; V: TRBV28; size: few; DNA: TGTGCCAGCAGTCCTCATTCTAGGTTCGGGAATTCACCCCTCCACTTT; CDR3: CASSPHSRFGNSPLHF
J: TRBJ1-1; D: -; V: TRBV2; size: many; DNA: TGTGCCAGCAGTTGGGCAGCTGAAGCTTTCTTT; CDR3: CASSWAAEAFF
J: TRBJ2-7; D: -; V: TRBV28; size: few; DNA: TGTGCCACCCTGACAGCTAACTACGAGCAGTACTTC; CDR3: CATLTANYEQYF
J: TRBJ2-2; D: -; V: TRBV7-3; size: -; DNA: TGTGCCAGCAGCTTAATGCCCGTGGCCGGGGAGCTGTTTTTT; CDR3: CASSLMPVAGELFF
J: TRBJ2-5; D: -; V: TRBV6-1; size: few; DNA: TGTGCCAGCAGTGAAGCGCGGGAACAGGTGTATGGGACCCAGTACTTC; CDR3: CASSEAREQVYGTQYF
J: TRBJ1-2; D: TRBD1; V: TRBV7-2; size: many; DNA: TGTGCCAGCAGCTCCGGACAGGGAACATATAATGGCTACACCTTC; CDR3: CASSSGQGTYNGYTF
J: TRBJ2-5; D: TRBD2; V: TRBV11-2; size: -; DNA: TGTGCCAGCAAGGGACTATTGAAAGAGACCCAGTACTTC; CDR3: CASKGLLKETQYF
J: TRBJ2-5; D: TRBD2; V: TRBV10-3; size: few; DNA: TGTGCCATCAGGGAGAGACTAGCGGAGACCCAGTACTTC; CDR3: CAIRERLAETQYF
J: TRBJ2-7; D: -; V: TRBV11-2; size: -; DNA: TGTGCCAGCAGAGGGGACCAGAATTACGAGCAGTACTTC; CDR3: CASRGDQNYEQYF
J: TRBJ2-6; D: -; V: TRBV7-2; size: -; DNA: TGTGCCAGCAGTACGAGTAGCTCTGGGGCCAACGTCCTGACTTTC; CDR3: CASSTSSSGANVLTF
J: TRBJ2-7; D: -; V: TRBV2; size: many; DNA: TGTGCCAGCAGCCGGGACACTCACTACGAGCAGTACTTC; CDR3: CASSRDTHYEQYF
J: TRBJ2-2; D: -; V: TRBV29-1; size: -; DNA: TGCAGCGTCGAGGGGTGGAACACCGGGGAGCTGTTTTTT; CDR3: CSVEGWNTGELFF
J: TRBJ2-7; D: TRBD2; V: TRBV20-1; size: many; DNA: TGCAGTGCTGACTTGACTAGCGGAGCAAGGGAGCAGTACTTC; CDR3: CSADLTSGAREQYF
J: TRBJ2-1; D: -; V: TRBV29-1; size: many; DNA: TGCAGCGTTGAAAGCGGTAGCGGAGATTCCTACAATGAGCAGTTCTTC; CDR3: CSVESGSGDSYNEQFF
J: TRBJ1-1; D: -; V: TRBV4-1; size: many; DNA: TGCGCCAGCAGCCAAGTTACGGGGAACACTGAAGCTTTCTTT; CDR3: CASSQVTGNTEAFF
J: TRBJ2-7; D: TRBD2; V: TRBV11-2; size: -; DNA: TGTGCCAGCAGCCCGGGGATAGGGGAGGGGTACGAGCAGTACTTC; CDR3: CASSPGIGEGYEQYF
J: TRBJ2-1; D: TRBD2; V: TRBV11-1; size: -; DNA: TGTGCCAGCAGCTTAGCGCGGCTAGCGGGATACAATGAGCAGTTCTTC; CDR3: CASSLARLAGYNEQFF
J: TRBJ1-5; D: -; V: TRBV27; size: -; DNA: TGTGCCAGCAGTTTTGAAGGGGGTCGCAATCAGCCCCAGCATTTT; CDR3: CASSFEGGRNQPQHF
J: TRBJ1-1; D: TRBD1; V: TRBV5-1; size: -; DNA: TGCGCCAGCAGCGGGACAGGGGAAAGCACTGAAGCTTTCTTT; CDR3: CASSGTGESTEAFF
J: TRBJ1-2; D: TRBD1; V: TRBV7-3; size: -; DNA: TGTGCCAGCAGCCCGACAGGGGGGTATGGCTACACCTTC; CDR3: CASSPTGGYGYTF
J: TRBJ2-3; D: -; V: TRBV20-1; size: many; DNA: TGCAGTGCCCCTCAGGCAGATACGCAGTATTTT; CDR3: CSAPQADTQYF